This TCR beta chain came from a study of blood T cell repertoires in COVID-19. Sequencing used immunoSEQ multiplex PCR; TCRdb keeps in-frame clones, though not all of them. The table has 250,000 to 300,000 clones, 80% to 90% seen once. Seattle's enrolled individuals joined amid active infection and were then monitored longitudinally. The germline V gene has CDR1 SNHLY and CDR2 FYNNEI. Trimming removed 6 bases from V and 5 bases from J, with 10 bases in between. This CDR3 comprises 12 residues. The chain has TRBV2 and TRBJ1-1; D remains ambiguous. This TCR derives from a woman between 70 and 85 years old with COVID-19, enrolled during active disease. The sample comprised peripheral blood. Here the CDR3 reads CASRNDLTEAFF. In nucleotides, the CDR3 is TGTGCCAGCAGGAATGACTTAACTGAAGCTTTCTTT.